This paragraph reports one T cell receptor beta chain. Its antigen remains unknown. This record belongs to a study of cytomegalovirus exposure and HLA in healthy donors. Study details: In a later analysis, the 130 or so validation repertoires were reported to have used the same platform as the 600 to 800 first-cohort repertoires.

Regarding the study as a whole: Diagnosis of cytomegalovirus status made by the classifier reportedly showed high specificity and sensitivity. 150 or so TCR beta chains were listed as cytomegalovirus-associated.

Sequencing used immunoSEQ multiplex PCR; TCRdb keeps in-frame clones, though not all of them. The table lists about 250,000 clones, over 75% of them singletons. In germline, CDR1 is SNHLY, CDR2 FYNNEI. There are 13 residues in the CDR3. Trimming removed 3 bases at V and 4 bases at J, with 9 bases between. The sequenced sample was PBMCs. The TCR originated in a young man in good health and CMV-seropositive. The chain links TRBV2 to TRBJ1-1, with D perhaps TRBD1 (5 bases). CDR3 DNA: TGTGCCAGCAGTGAGGCAGGGAGCACTGAAGCTTTCTTT. Its translation is CASSEAGSTEAFF.